The 23 T cell receptor beta chains listed next were all sequenced from one sample in a study of vaccination and CD4 T cells after COVID-19. The Oncomine TCR Beta short-read assay was what sequenced the DNA obtained from cultured CD4+ T cells. In TCRdb, the PCR reads were re-called with MiXCR into one record per CDR3 protein. The data hold 6,200 or so distinct CDR3 sequences, with approximately 73% observed a single time. Their specific antigens are unknown. Stated treatment: roughly 10-day PBMC culture with coronavirus spike peptide pools or control peptides (ViraFEST assay). Sample: CD4+ T cells from blood, cultured in vitro. Receptor source: a human donor who had recovered from COVID-19.

This chain connects TRBV6-1 to TRBJ1-5, with TRBD1 matching over 7 bases. In germline, CDR1 is MNHNS, CDR2 SASEGT. The CDR3 length is 16 residues. V trimming: 2 bases; J trimming: 3 bases; junction bases outside the gene matches: 7. The CDR3 loop is CASSEYGGQLNQPQHF. The CDR3 bases are TGTGCCAGCAGTGAATATGGGGGACAGCTCAATCAGCCCCAGCATTTT.

This clonotype was observed a handful of times. The chain recombines TRBV6-5 with TRBJ1-1; the match to TRBD1 covers 8 bases. Germline loops: CDR1 MNHEY, CDR2 SVGAGI. Germline trimming cut 2 bases from V and 3 bases from J; bases unmatched to any gene: 2. The CDR3 loop spans 14 amino acids. The CDR3 bases are TGTGCCAGCAGTTACACAGGGGGGTACACTGAAGCTTTCTTT. Translation gives CASSYTGGYTEAFF.

The chain recombines TRBV20-1 with TRBJ2-5; no clear D gene. Trimming removed 1 base at V and 3 bases at J, with 9 bases between. The CDR3 extends over 13 amino acids. Germline V CDR1 and CDR2: DFQATT, SNEGSKA (reference sequence). Written as DNA, the CDR3 is TGCAGTGCTAGAGGACGAAGTAAAGAGACCCAGTACTTC. Translation gives CSARGRSKETQYF.

The J gene is TRBJ2-1, the V gene TRBV20-1; 8 bases are a match to TRBD1. There are 12 residues in the CDR3. Germline CDR1 and CDR2: DFQATT and SNEGSKA (reference sequence). V trimming: 6 bases; J trimming: 6 bases; junction bases outside the gene matches: 4. The CDR3 region is CSARTGSNEQFF. The CDR3, as DNA: TGCAGTGCGAGGACAGGGTCCAATGAGCAGTTCTTC.

This clonotype has only one observation. The CDR3 DNA reads as TGCAGTGCTAGAGATTCAGGAGGGGGCATGAATTCACCCCTCCACTTT. Residues: CSARDSGGGMNSPLHF. The rearrangement joins TRBV20-1 to TRBJ1-6; 7 positions match TRBD1. Germline trimming cut 0 bases from V and 7 bases from J; bases unmatched to any gene: 9. Per germline, CDR1 DFQATT and CDR2 SNEGSKA (reference sequence). The CDR3 runs 16 residues.

The chain has TRBV6-1 and TRBJ1-2; D remains unclear. The CDR3 runs 13 residues. V was pared by 1 base and J by 7 bases, with 10 bases between. Germline CDR1 and CDR2: MNHNS and SASEGT. The CDR3 sequence is CASSEDQVSGYTF. The DNA of the CDR3 is TGTGCCAGCAGTGAAGACCAGGTATCTGGCTACACCTTC.

The chain has TRBV5-8 and TRBJ1-5, with unresolved D. Germline-derived CDR1 and CDR2 are SGHTS and YDEGEE. The CDR3 sequence is 15 residues long. V lost 0 bases and J 2 bases, leaving 9 bases between the germline ends. The CDR3 nucleotides read TGTGCCAGCAGCTTGGTGGGATTCCGCAATCAGCCCCAGCATTTT. It encodes CASSLVGFRNQPQHF.

The chain is built from TRBV18 and TRBJ1-1; TRBD1 might be the D (6 bases). The CDR3 loop spans 13 amino acids. V gave up 3 bases and J gave up 7 bases, with 12 bases separating them. Germline V gene sequence: CDR1 KGHSH, CDR2 LQKENI. CDR3 sequence: CASSPGTHLEAFF. The CDR3 DNA reads as TGTGCCAGCTCACCCGGGACACACCTTGAAGCTTTCTTT.

V gene TRBV10-3 combines with J gene TRBJ2-7; D is unresolved. CDR3 length equals 12 residues. Germline lookup yields CDR1 ENHRY and CDR2 SYGVKD. Trimming shortened V by 4 bases and J by 3 bases, and 7 bases separated the two germline ends. CDR3 amino acids: CAISVTNYEQYF. The DNA for the CDR3 is TGTGCCATCAGTGTGACCAACTACGAGCAGTACTTC.

V gene TRBV6-1 combines with J gene TRBJ1-2; D call uncertain. CDR3 size: 13 residues. V was shortened by 7 bases and J by 8 bases, with 17 bases between the two germline ends. The germline gives CDR1 MNHNS, CDR2 SASEGT. The CDR3 nucleotides read TGTGCCAGCACTCCCTTCGAGCAGACAGGCTACACCTTC. Its translation: CASTPFEQTGYTF.

DNA for the CDR3: TGTGCCACCCGTCGTGTTGGCTACACCTTC. Its translation: CATRRVGYTF. This chain joins TRBV6-1 and TRBJ1-2; D gene unclear. Germline loops: CDR1 MNHNS, CDR2 SASEGT. The CDR3 covers 10 residues. V lost 10 bases, J lost 7 bases, and 10 bases lay in between.

Within the sample, this clonotype is medium-sized (0.01 to 0.1%). The chain has TRBV20-1 and TRBJ2-5, with D hard to call. The V and J ends lost 0 bases and 1 base respectively, with 12 bases between them. CDR1 and CDR2 (germline): DFQATT, SNEGSKA (reference sequence). CDR3 length: 15 amino acids. For the CDR3, the DNA is TGCAGTGCTAGAGATACTGCCAGGATCCAAGAGACCCAGTACTTC. Protein product: CSARDTARIQETQYF.

The chain combines TRBV24-1 with TRBJ2-1; D is perhaps TRBD1 (5 bases). Germline V gives CDR1 KGHDR, CDR2 SFDVKD. This CDR3 comprises 16 residues. V shed 2 bases and J shed 8 bases, with 18 bases lying between them. In nucleotides, the CDR3 is TGTGCCACCAGTGATTCGGACAATCGGTGGGCGGATGAGCAGTTCTTC. It codes for CATSDSDNRWADEQFF.

This clonotype was observed a handful of times. The chain carries TRBV11-3 and TRBJ1-1, with unresolved D. Germline CDR1 reads SGHNT; CDR2 reads YENEEA. The ends were cut back, 4 bases at V and 3 bases at J, with 12 bases in the middle. This CDR3 region has 14 residues. CDR3: CASSSDGGHTEAFF. CDR3 DNA sequence: TGTGCCAGCAGCTCGGACGGTGGCCACACTGAAGCTTTCTTT.

This sequence joins TRBV6-1 and TRBJ1-1, with TRBD1 identical over 8 bases. The V and J ends lost 6 bases and 10 bases, in that order; junction bases with no gene match: 13. The V gene's germline CDR1 is MNHNS and CDR2 SASEGT. The CDR3 runs to 14 residues. CDR3 sequence: CASRDGQGVYPAFF. The CDR3 DNA follows: TGTGCCAGCAGGGACGGACAGGGCGTATATCCAGCTTTCTTT.

The chain joins TRBV20-1 to TRBJ1-2; D uncertain. Germline CDR1 is DFQATT and CDR2 is SNEGSKA (reference sequence). Between the trimmed V and J ends, which lost 2 bases and 5 bases, there was a span of 12 bases. CDR3 length: 13 residues. The CDR3 nucleotides are TGCAGTGCTAGAATCCAGCCGGGGTATGGCTACACCTTC. Its translation: CSARIQPGYGYTF.

This clonotype was seen more than once but under ten times. The J gene is TRBJ2-7, the V gene TRBV20-1; D remains unclear. This CDR3 comprises 15 residues. Trimming pared 4 bases from V and 4 bases from J, leaving 20 bases between. Germline V gene sequence: CDR1 DFQATT, CDR2 SNEGSKA (reference sequence). The CDR3 DNA reads as TGCAGTGCTACAAAATCCGTTAGCCCCGCTTACGAGCAGTACTTC. Its protein product is CSATKSVSPAYEQYF.

In its sample, this clonotype was seen once. This sequence joins TRBV20-1 and TRBJ2-5; 13 bases line up with TRBD2. This CDR3 has 16 residues. J lost 4 bases, V lost 6 bases, and 11 bases had no gene match. Germline V gene sequence: CDR1 DFQATT, CDR2 SNEGSKA (reference sequence). The CDR3 loop reads CSAVNPGLAGRETQYF. The DNA for the CDR3 is TGCAGTGCAGTCAACCCGGGACTAGCGGGAAGAGAGACCCAGTACTTC.

The CDR3: CASSDRGQGGYTF. The DNA for the CDR3 is TGTGCCAGCAGTGACAGGGGGCAAGGTGGCTACACCTTC. The rearrangement joins TRBV6-4 to TRBJ1-2; 7 bases agree with TRBD1. CDR1 MRHNA and CDR2 SNTAGT come from the germline V gene. The length of the CDR3 is 13 residues. V trimming: 2 bases; J trimming: 7 bases; junction bases outside the gene matches: 4.

The V gene is TRBV7-9, the J gene TRBJ1-2; a possible D gene is TRBD1 (6 bases). Trimming left V 2 bases short and J 2 bases short, with 12 bases between. Looked up from germline, CDR1 is SEHNR and CDR2 is FQNEAQ (reference sequence). The length of the CDR3 is 15 residues. CDR3 amino acids: CASSLTRDNNYGYTF. The CDR3 coding sequence is TGTGCCAGCAGCTTAACCCGGGACAACAACTATGGCTACACCTTC.

Only one count was recorded for this clonotype. The chain joins TRBV4-1 to TRBJ2-5; 7 positions agree with TRBD2. V lost 3 bases, J lost 8 bases, and 15 bases stayed unmatched. From germline, CDR1 is MGHRA and CDR2 YSYEKL. The CDR3 loop spans 16 amino acids. The CDR3 bases are TGCGCCAGCAGCCAGATAAACATACTAGCGTTCGGTACCCAGTACTTC. Protein product: CASSQINILAFGTQYF.

This rearrangement joins TRBV29-1 to TRBJ2-3; 14 positions match TRBD2. The CDR3 spans 15 residues. V lost 7 bases to trimming and J lost 6 bases; unmatched junction nucleotides: 9. Germline CDR1 SQVTM, CDR2 ANQGSEA. As DNA, the CDR3 is TGCAGCGCAAGAAGACTAGCGGGGGGGCGGGATACGCAGTATTTT. It translates to CSARRLAGGRDTQYF.

The chain joins TRBV20-1 to TRBJ1-1; no definite D call. This CDR3 has 14 amino acids. V lost 3 bases and J lost 4, with 15 bases in between. Looked up from germline, CDR1 is DFQATT and CDR2 is SNEGSKA (reference sequence). The CDR3 DNA reads as TGCAGTGCTAGTAGTTCGGCGCGGGTCACTGAAGCTTTCTTT. Encoded protein: CSASSSARVTEAFF.